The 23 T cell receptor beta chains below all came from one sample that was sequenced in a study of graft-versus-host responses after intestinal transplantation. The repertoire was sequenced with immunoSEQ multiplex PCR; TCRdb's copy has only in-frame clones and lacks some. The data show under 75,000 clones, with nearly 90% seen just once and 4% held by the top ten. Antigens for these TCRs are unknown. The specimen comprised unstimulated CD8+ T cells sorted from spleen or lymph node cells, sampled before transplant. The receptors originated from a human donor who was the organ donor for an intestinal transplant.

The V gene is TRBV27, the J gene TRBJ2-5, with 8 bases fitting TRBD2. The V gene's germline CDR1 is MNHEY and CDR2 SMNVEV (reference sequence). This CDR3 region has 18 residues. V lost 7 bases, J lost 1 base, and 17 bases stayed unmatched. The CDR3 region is CASKKPGTRFSFQETQYF. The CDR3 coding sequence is TGTGCCAGCAAGAAACCCGGGACTAGATTTTCATTCCAAGAGACCCAGTACTTC.

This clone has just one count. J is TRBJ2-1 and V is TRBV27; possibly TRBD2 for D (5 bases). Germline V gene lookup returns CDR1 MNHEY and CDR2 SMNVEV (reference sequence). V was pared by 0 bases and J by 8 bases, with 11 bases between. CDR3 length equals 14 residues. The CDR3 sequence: CASSLSRASYEQFF. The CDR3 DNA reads TGTGCCAGCAGTTTATCGAGGGCATCTTATGAGCAGTTCTTC.

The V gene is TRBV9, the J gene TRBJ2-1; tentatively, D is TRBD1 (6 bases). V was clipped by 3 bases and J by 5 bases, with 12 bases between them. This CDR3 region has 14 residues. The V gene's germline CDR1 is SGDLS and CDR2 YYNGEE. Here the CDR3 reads CASSGWGQDNEQFF. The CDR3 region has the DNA TGTGCCAGCAGCGGATGGGGACAAGACAATGAGCAGTTCTTC.

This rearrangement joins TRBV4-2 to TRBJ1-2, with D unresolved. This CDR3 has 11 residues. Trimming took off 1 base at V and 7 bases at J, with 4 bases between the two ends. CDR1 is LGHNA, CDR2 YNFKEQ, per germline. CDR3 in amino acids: CASSQGAGYTF. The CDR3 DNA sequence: TGTGCCAGCAGCCAAGGGGCTGGCTACACCTTC.

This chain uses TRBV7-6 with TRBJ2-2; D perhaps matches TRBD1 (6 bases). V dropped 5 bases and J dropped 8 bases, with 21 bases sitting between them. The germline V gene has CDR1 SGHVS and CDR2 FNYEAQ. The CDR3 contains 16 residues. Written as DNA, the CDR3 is TGTGCCAGCAGCCGGCCCCGGGACATCCCAGGGGGGGAGCTGTTTTTT. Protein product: CASSRPRDIPGGELFF.

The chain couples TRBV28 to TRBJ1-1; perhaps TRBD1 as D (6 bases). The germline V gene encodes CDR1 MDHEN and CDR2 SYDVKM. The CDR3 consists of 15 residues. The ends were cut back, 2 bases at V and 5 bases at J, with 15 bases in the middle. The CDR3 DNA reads TGTGCCAGCAGTTTACCCAGGGGCGCATGGACTGAAGCTTTCTTT. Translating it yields CASSLPRGAWTEAFF.

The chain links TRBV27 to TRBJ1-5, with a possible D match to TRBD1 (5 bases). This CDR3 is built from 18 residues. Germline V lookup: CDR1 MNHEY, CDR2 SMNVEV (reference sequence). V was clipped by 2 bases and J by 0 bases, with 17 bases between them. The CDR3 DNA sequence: TGTGCCAGCAGTTTAACCCGTACGGTCGGACATAGCAATCAGCCCCAGCATTTT. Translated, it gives CASSLTRTVGHSNQPQHF.

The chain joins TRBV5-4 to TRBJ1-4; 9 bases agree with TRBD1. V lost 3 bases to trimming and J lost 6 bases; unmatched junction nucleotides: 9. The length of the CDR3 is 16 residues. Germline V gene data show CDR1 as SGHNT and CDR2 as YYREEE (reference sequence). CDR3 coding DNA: TGTGCCAGCAGCTCGGGGACAGGGAGTGTTTATGAAAAACTGTTTTTT. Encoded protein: CASSSGTGSVYEKLFF.

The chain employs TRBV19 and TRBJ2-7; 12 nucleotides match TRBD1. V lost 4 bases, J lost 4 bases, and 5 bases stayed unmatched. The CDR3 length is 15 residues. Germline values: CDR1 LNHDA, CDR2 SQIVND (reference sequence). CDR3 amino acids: CASSRGTGGKYEQYV. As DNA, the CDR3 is TGTGCCAGTAGTAGAGGGACAGGGGGCAAGTACGAGCAGTACGTC.

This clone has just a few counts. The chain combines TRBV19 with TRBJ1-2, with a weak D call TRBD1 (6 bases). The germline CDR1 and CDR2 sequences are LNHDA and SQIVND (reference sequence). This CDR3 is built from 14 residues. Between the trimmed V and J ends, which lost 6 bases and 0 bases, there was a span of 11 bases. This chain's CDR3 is CASSPGQTNYGYTF. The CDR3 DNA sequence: TGTGCCAGTAGCCCCGGACAGACTAACTATGGCTACACCTTC. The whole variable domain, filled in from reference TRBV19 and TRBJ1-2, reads DGGITQSPKYLFRKEGQNVTLSCEQNLNHDAMYWYRQDPGQGLRLIYYSQIVNDFQKGDIAEGYSVSREKKESFPLTVTSAQKNPTAFYLCASSPGQTNYGYTFGSGTRLTVV.

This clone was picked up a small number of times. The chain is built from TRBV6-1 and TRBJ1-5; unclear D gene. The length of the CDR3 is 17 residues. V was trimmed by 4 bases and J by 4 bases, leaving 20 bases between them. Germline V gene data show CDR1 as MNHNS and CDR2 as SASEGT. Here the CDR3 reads CASSGPGERRANQPQHF. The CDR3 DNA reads TGTGCCAGCAGTGGACCCGGGGAACGGAGGGCTAATCAGCCCCAGCATTTT.

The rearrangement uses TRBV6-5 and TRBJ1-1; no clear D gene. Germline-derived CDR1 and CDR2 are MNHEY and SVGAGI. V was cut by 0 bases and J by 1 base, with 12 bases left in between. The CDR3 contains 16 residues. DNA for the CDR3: TGTGCCAGCAGTTACTCAGCCAGGCTGGCGAACACTGAAGCTTTCTTT. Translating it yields CASSYSARLANTEAFF.

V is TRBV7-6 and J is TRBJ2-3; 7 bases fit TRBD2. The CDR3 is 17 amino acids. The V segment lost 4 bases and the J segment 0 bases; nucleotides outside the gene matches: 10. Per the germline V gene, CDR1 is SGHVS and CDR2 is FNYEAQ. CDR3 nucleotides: TGTGCCAGCAGCTCAACCCAAGCGGGGCGCAGCACAGATACGCAGTATTTT. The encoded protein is CASSSTQAGRSTDTQYF.

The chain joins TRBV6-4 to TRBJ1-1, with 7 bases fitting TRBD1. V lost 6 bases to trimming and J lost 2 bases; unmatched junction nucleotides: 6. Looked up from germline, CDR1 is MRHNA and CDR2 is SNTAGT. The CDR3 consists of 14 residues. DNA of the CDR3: TGTGCCAGCAGCGAGACAGGGTCAAACACTGAAGCTTTCTTT. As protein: CASSETGSNTEAFF.

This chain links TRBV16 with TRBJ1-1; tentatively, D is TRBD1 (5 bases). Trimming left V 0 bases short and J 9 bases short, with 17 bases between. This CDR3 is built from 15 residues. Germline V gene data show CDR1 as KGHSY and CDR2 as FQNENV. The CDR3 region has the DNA TGTGCCAGCAGCCAATCGGGCCTTTTGGGGGGACAAGCTTTCTTT. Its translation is CASSQSGLLGGQAFF. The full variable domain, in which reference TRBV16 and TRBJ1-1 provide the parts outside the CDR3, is GEEVAQTPKHLVRGEGQKAKLYCAPIKGHSYVFWYQQVLKNEFKFLISFQNENVFDETGMPKERFSAKCLPNSPCSLEIQATKLEDSAVYFCASSQSGLLGGQAFFGQGTRLTVV.

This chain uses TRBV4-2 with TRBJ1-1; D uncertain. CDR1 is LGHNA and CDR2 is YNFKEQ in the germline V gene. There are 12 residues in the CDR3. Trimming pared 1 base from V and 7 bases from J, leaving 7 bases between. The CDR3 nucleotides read TGTGCCAGCAGCCAAGGAGCCGGTGAAGCTTTCTTT. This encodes CASSQGAGEAFF.

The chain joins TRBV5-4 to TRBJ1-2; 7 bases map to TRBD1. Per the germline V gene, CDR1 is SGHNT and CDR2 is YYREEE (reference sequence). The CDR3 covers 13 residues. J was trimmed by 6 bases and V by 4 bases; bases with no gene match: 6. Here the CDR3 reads CASSRGQPNGYTF. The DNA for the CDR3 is TGTGCCAGCAGCAGGGGACAGCCAAATGGCTACACCTTC.

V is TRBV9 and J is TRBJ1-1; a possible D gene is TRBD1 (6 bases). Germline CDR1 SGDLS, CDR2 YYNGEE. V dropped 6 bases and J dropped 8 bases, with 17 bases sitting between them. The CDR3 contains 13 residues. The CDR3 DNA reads TGTGCCAGCACCTCAGGGGCGGACCGGGAAGCTTTCTTT. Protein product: CASTSGADREAFF.

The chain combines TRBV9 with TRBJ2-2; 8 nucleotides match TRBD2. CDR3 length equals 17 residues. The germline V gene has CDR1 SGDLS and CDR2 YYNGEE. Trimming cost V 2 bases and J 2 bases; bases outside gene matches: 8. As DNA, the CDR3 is TGTGCCAGCAGCGTCAGTGGAGCGGGGGCTAACACCGGGGAGCTGTTTTTT. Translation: CASSVSGAGANTGELFF.

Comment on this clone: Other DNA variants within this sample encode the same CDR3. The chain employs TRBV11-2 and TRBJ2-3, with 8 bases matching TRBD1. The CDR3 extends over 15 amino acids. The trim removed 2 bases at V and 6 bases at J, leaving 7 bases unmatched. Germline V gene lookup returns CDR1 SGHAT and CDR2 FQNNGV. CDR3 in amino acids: CASSLPGQGEDTQYF. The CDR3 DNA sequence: TGTGCCAGCAGCTTACCCGGACAGGGAGAGGATACGCAGTATTTT.

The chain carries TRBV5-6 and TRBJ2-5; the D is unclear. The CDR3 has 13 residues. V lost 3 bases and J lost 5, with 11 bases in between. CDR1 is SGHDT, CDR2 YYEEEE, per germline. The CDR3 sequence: CASSSRMEETQYF. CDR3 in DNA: TGTGCCAGCAGCTCCCGCATGGAGGAGACCCAGTACTTC. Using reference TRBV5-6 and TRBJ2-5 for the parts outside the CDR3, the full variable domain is DAGVTQSPTHLIKTRGQQVTLRCSPKSGHDTVSWYQQALGQGPQFIFQYYEEEERQRGNFPDRFSGHQFPNYSSELNVNALLLGDSALYLCASSSRMEETQYFGPGTRLLVL.

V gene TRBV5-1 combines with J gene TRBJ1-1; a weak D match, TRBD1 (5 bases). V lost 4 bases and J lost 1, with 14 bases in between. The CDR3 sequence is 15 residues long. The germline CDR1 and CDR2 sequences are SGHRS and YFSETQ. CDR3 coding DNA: TGCGCCAGCAGCCGATACGACGGGGGGAACACTGAAGCTTTCTTT. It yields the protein CASSRYDGGNTEAFF.

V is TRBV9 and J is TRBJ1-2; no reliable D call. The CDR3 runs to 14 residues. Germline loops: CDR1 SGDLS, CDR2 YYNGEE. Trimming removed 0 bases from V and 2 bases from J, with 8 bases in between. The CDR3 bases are TGTGCCAGCAGCGTAGATGGCTCCAACTATGGCTACACCTTC. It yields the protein CASSVDGSNYGYTF.